This TCR beta chain was identified during a study of blood T cell repertoires in COVID-19. For the study at large: Sites in the United States, Italy and Spain provided acute and convalescent COVID-19 samples. Sources were T cells, B-cell-depleted T cells, or PBMCs; the material itself was cDNA or gDNA.

The germline gives CDR1 LNHDA, CDR2 SQIVND (reference sequence). V lost 4 bases, J lost 8 bases, and 11 bases lay in between. The length of the CDR3 is 12 residues. Enrollment of patients from Seattle took place during active infection, with longitudinal follow-up. Method: immunoSEQ multiplex PCR; TCRdb's copy keeps in-frame clones and lacks some. The table shows some 300,000 clones, with under 90% occurring only once. The chain uses TRBV19 and TRBJ1-2; weak D call: TRBD1 (6 bases). Sample: peripheral blood. The source of this sequence is a woman in her twenties or thirties with COVID-19, enrolled during active disease. The CDR3 bases are TGTGCCAGTAGTACAGGGGTGGGAGGCTACACCTTC. Protein sequence: CASSTGVGGYTF.